The table lists the clone carrying this TCR beta chain with a few counts. The antigen is unknown. This specimen belongs to a study of somatic mutations in cytotoxic T cells in rheumatoid arthritis. About the study: Purity of nearly 100% was reached when some V beta antibody-stained T-cell populations were flow-sorted, including V beta1+ cells sequenced for TCRB. General study findings and limits: Rheumatoid arthritis patients were compared with age-matched healthy controls, and their CD8+ T-cell clonality did not differ significantly.

The CDR3 spans 16 residues. V lost 4 bases, J lost 1 base, and 13 bases lay in between. The germline CDR1 and CDR2 sequences are MNHEY and SVGAGI. Measured with immunoSEQ multiplex PCR; TCRdb has only the in-frame clones, and not every one. The sample contains about 19,000 clones, over 60% of which appear only once. The sequenced material came from CD8+ T cells sorted from blood. The receptor was isolated from an adult with rheumatoid arthritis. The chain employs TRBV6-5 and TRBJ2-2; TRBD1 or TRBD2 may be the D gene (6 bases each). The CDR3: CASSSGLTGNTGELFF. The DNA for the CDR3 is TGTGCCAGCAGTTCGGGACTGACAGGGAACACCGGGGAGCTGTTTTTT.